Each of the 13 T cell receptor beta chains below was sequenced from the same sample in a study of beta chain features in type 1 diabetes. Expressed TCRB transcripts were sequenced because the isolated RNA had all been reverse transcribed beforehand. Libraries were prepared by immunoSEQ multiplex PCR; TCRdb keeps only in-frame clonotypes and omits some of them. The table shows 400,000 to 600,000 clones, with about 30% occurring only once. Sequenced: naive CD4+ T cells from blood. These receptors were taken from a man aged 18 to 29 in good health.

Concerning this clone itself: Other DNA sequences in the same sample also yield this CDR3. This chain connects TRBV30 to TRBJ2-7; 7 bases are shared with TRBD1. The CDR3 loop spans 13 amino acids. Looked up from germline, CDR1 is GTSNPN and CDR2 is SVGIG (reference sequence). V lost 2 bases to trimming and J lost 3 bases; unmatched junction nucleotides: 4. CDR3 nucleotides: TGTGCCTGGAGTCGTGACAGGGACTACGAGCAGTACTTC. This sequence encodes CAWSRDRDYEQYF. Looking up the rest from reference TRBV30 and TRBJ2-7 gives the full variable domain: SQTIHQWPATLVQPVGSPLSLECTVEGTSNPNLYWYRQAAGRGLQLLFYSVGIGQISSEVPQNLSASRPQDRQFILSSKKLLLSDSGFYLCAWSRDRDYEQYFGPGTRLTVT.

The CDR3 coding sequence is TGCAGCGTCGGAGGGGTGTTGGGCTCCTACGAGCAGTACTTC. This codes for CSVGGVLGSYEQYF. V gene TRBV29-1 combines with J gene TRBJ2-7, with D maybe TRBD2 (6 bases). Trimming shortened V by 6 bases and J by 0 bases, and 15 bases separated the two germline ends. Germline loops: CDR1 SQVTM, CDR2 ANQGSEA. The CDR3 loop spans 14 amino acids.

The chain links TRBV4-2 to TRBJ2-7; perhaps TRBD1 as D (5 bases). Germline CDR1 LGHNA, CDR2 YNFKEQ. The V end lost 7 bases, the J end lost 2 bases, and 12 bases lay between the germline ends. The CDR3 covers 13 residues. The CDR3 nucleotides read TGTGCCAGCACACCCGAAGGGGCCTACGAGCAGTACTTC. Translated: CASTPEGAYEQYF.

The chain joins TRBV11-2 to TRBJ2-5; 7 bases map to TRBD1. The J call is in doubt because the DNA end fits TRBJ2-7 better. Germline-derived CDR1 and CDR2 are SGHAT and FQNNGV. The CDR3 consists of 13 residues. The CDR3 loop reads CASRKQGTYEQYF. The CDR3 nucleotides read TGTGCCAGCAGGAAACAGGGGACCTACGAGCAGTACTTC.

The chain employs TRBV29-1 and TRBJ2-3; D call uncertain. Trimming took 6 bases from V and 0 from J, leaving 10 bases between them. CDR3 length: 13 amino acids. Germline V lookup: CDR1 SQVTM, CDR2 ANQGSEA. This CDR3 reads CSVQYSSTDTQYF. CDR3 DNA sequence: TGCAGCGTACAGTACTCTAGCACAGATACGCAGTATTTT.

This chain connects TRBV30 to TRBJ2-3; D uncertain. The CDR3 runs 15 residues. Germline loops: CDR1 GTSNPN, CDR2 SVGIG (reference sequence). The V and J ends lost 0 bases and 2 bases respectively, with 12 bases between them. The CDR3 DNA follows: TGTGCCTGGAGTGTGGCCACGACCCTCACAGATACGCAGTATTTT. Its protein is CAWSVATTLTDTQYF.

The gene calls are TRBV30 and TRBJ1-4, with 10 bases fitting TRBD1. V shed 7 bases and J 6 bases; nucleotides not matched to a gene: 2. Germline V CDR1 and CDR2: GTSNPN, SVGIG (reference sequence). This CDR3 is built from 12 residues. CDR3 sequence: CASGQGHEKLFF. The CDR3 DNA sequence: TGTGCCTCGGGACAGGGGCATGAAAAACTGTTTTTT.

This chain joins TRBV9 and TRBJ2-2; D not resolved. Germline V gene sequence: CDR1 SGDLS, CDR2 YYNGEE. Trimming shortened V by 3 bases and J by 1 base, and 7 bases separated the two germline ends. This CDR3 contains 14 residues. The CDR3 DNA is TGTGCCAGCAGCGCCGCCCAGAACACCGGGGAGCTGTTTTTT. Translated: CASSAAQNTGELFF.

The chain joins TRBV28 to TRBJ2-3, with D tentatively TRBD2 (6 bases). CDR3 size: 15 residues. The V gene lost 7 bases and the J gene lost 4 bases, with 18 bases spanning the gap. The germline V gene encodes CDR1 MDHEN and CDR2 SYDVKM. CDR3 coding DNA: TGTGCCAGCACCCCCGGGTGGGGGGAGGCAGATACGCAGTATTTT. Its protein product is CASTPGWGEADTQYF.

This clone was recorded a few times. V and J are TRBV21-1 and TRBJ2-7; the table's TRBD1 call for D was not verified on the DNA. TRBV21-1 is labeled a pseudogene. The length of the CDR3 is 13 residues. The CDR3 protein is CASSKVSSDEQYF. CDR3 in DNA: TGTGCCAGCAGCAAAGTGTCTTCAGACGAGCAGTACTTC.

The chain carries TRBV18 and TRBJ2-7, with TRBD1 as a possible D gene (5 bases). This CDR3 is built from 14 residues. Deletions cut 6 bases from V and 3 bases from J, with 15 bases between. Germline V gives CDR1 KGHSH, CDR2 LQKENI. CDR3 nucleotides: TGTGCCAGCTCCCACTCGGCAGGGAACTACGAGCAGTACTTC. Translated, it gives CASSHSAGNYEQYF. Based on the CDR3 plus reference TRBV18 and TRBJ2-7, the full variable domain is NAGVMQNPRHLVRRRGQEARLRCSPMKGHSHVYWYRQLPEEGLKFMVYLQKENIIDESGMPKERFSAEFPKEGPSILRIQQVVRGDSAAYFCASSHSAGNYEQYFGPGTRLTVT.

This chain connects TRBV9 to TRBJ1-1; D is undetermined. The CDR3 runs 15 residues. Deletions cut 6 bases from V and 5 bases from J, with 20 bases between. Germline assignment: CDR1 SGDLS and CDR2 YYNGEE. CDR3 sequence reads: CASTEGPFRETEAFF. The CDR3, as DNA: TGTGCCAGCACCGAAGGTCCGTTTCGGGAAACTGAAGCTTTCTTT.

The CDR3 DNA follows: TGTGCCAGCAGTGGGACAGGGCCCTACGAGCAGTACTTC. Protein: CASSGTGPYEQYF. The chain has TRBV28 and TRBJ2-7, with TRBD1 identical over 9 bases. CDR1 MDHEN and CDR2 SYDVKM come from the germline V gene. V gave up 5 bases and J gave up 2 bases; unmatched junction bases: 1. The CDR3 spans 13 residues.